Presented here are 11 T cell receptor beta chains from one specimen sequenced in a study of lymphopenia after photon versus proton radiotherapy. Sequencing was performed with immunoSEQ multiplex PCR; in TCRdb, only in-frame clones are kept and a portion is missing. Here the sample spans tens of thousands of clones, approximately 83% being singletons. Sequencing used peripheral blood, obtained from a patient treated with photon-based radiotherapy. The receptors shown here come from a middle-aged man with gastric cancer.

The chain combines TRBV19 with TRBJ2-2; D is possibly TRBD1 or TRBD2 (5 bases each). This CDR3 has 14 amino acids. CDR1 LNHDA and CDR2 SQIVND come from the germline V gene (reference sequence). Trimming removed 6 bases from V and 3 bases from J, with 11 bases in between. The CDR3 DNA sequence: TGTGCCAGTAGCCGGACGGGACACACCGGGGAGCTGTTTTTT. Translating it yields CASSRTGHTGELFF. The whole variable domain, filled in from reference TRBV19 and TRBJ2-2, reads DGGITQSPKYLFRKEGQNVTLSCEQNLNHDAMYWYRQDPGQGLRLIYYSQIVNDFQKGDIAEGYSVSREKKESFPLTVTSAQKNPTAFYLCASSRTGHTGELFFGEGSRLTVL.

This chain connects TRBV9 to TRBJ2-5; 9 bases are shared with TRBD2. V dropped 5 bases and J dropped 5; count of bases not matched to a gene: 7. Per germline, CDR1 SGDLS and CDR2 YYNGEE. The CDR3 has 14 residues. As DNA, the CDR3 is TGTGCCAGCAGTGAAAGCGGGGGGCGGGAGACCCAGTACTTC. Translating it yields CASSESGGRETQYF. Together with reference TRBV9 and TRBJ2-5, the CDR3 gives the full variable domain: DSGVTQTPKHLITATGQRVTLRCSPRSGDLSVYWYQQSLDQGLQFLIQYYNGEERAKGNILERFSAQQFPDLHSELNLSSLELGDSALYFCASSESGGRETQYFGPGTRLLVL.

V is TRBV4-2 and J is TRBJ2-6; tentatively, D is TRBD1 (6 bases). The CDR3 length is 15 residues. Trimming took off 4 bases at V and 1 base at J, with 8 bases between the two ends. Germline loops: CDR1 LGHNA, CDR2 YNFKEQ. The CDR3 DNA is TGTGCCAGCAGCCTCCAGGGGTCTGGGGCCAACGTCCTGACTTTC. The encoded protein is CASSLQGSGANVLTF.

This chain joins TRBV6-6 and TRBJ1-1; 8 nucleotides match TRBD1. The germline V gene has CDR1 MNHNY and CDR2 SVGAGI (reference sequence). The CDR3 runs 16 residues. V trimming: 2 bases; J trimming: 4 bases; junction bases outside the gene matches: 9. CDR3: CASSYTTRGHGTEAFF. CDR3 DNA sequence: TGTGCCAGCAGTTACACGACCAGGGGGCATGGCACTGAAGCTTTCTTT.

The chain uses TRBV29-1 and TRBJ1-1; D unresolved. This CDR3 has 12 residues. The V end was cut by 8 bases, the J end by 1 base, with 11 bases between. Germline CDR1 reads SQVTM; CDR2 reads ANQGSEA. CDR3 nucleotides: TGCAGCTTACAACCCAAGAACACTGAAGCTTTCTTT. Amino acid sequence: CSLQPKNTEAFF.

The chain uses TRBV14 and TRBJ2-3; D is possibly TRBD1 or TRBD2 (6 bases each). The CDR3 runs to 16 residues. Germline V gene lookup returns CDR1 SGHDN and CDR2 FVKESK. The V gene lost 0 bases and the J gene lost 0 bases, with 10 bases spanning the gap. The CDR3 here is CASSQDRGGSTDTQYF. The CDR3 DNA reads as TGTGCCAGCAGCCAAGACAGGGGAGGAAGCACAGATACGCAGTATTTT.

The J gene is TRBJ2-7, the V gene TRBV5-5, with TRBD1 matching over 9 bases. J was trimmed by 2 bases and V by 0 bases; bases with no gene match: 3. The CDR3 spans 15 residues. Germline CDR1 and CDR2: SGHKS and YYEKEE (reference sequence). The CDR3 DNA sequence: TGTGCCAGCAGCTTGGGGGACAGGGAGACCTACGAGCAGTACTTC. Amino acid sequence: CASSLGDRETYEQYF. Supplemented by reference TRBV5-5 and TRBJ2-7, the full variable domain reads DAGVTQSPTHLIKTRGQQVTLRCSPISGHKSVSWYQQVLGQGPQFIFQYYEKEERGRGNFPDRFSARQFPNYSSELNVNALLLGDSALYLCASSLGDRETYEQYFGPGTRLTVT.

The V gene is TRBV7-3, the J gene TRBJ2-3, with 9 bases identical to TRBD1. Trimming took 1 base from V and 0 from J; bases not matched to a gene: 2. The V gene's germline CDR1 is SGHTA and CDR2 FQGTGA. This CDR3 has 16 amino acids. CDR3 region: CASSLMGQGSTDTQYF. Written as DNA, the CDR3 is TGTGCCAGCAGCTTAATGGGACAGGGTAGCACAGATACGCAGTATTTT.

The rearrangement uses TRBV7-2 and TRBJ1-1; 7 nucleotides agree with TRBD1. The J segment lost 5 bases and the V segment lost 2 bases, leaving 17 bases of the junction unmatched. The CDR3 runs to 18 residues. Germline V CDR1 and CDR2: SGHTA, FQGNSA. CDR3 sequence: CASSLLWRIRTGETEAFF. The CDR3 DNA reads as TGTGCCAGCAGCTTATTGTGGCGGATTCGCACAGGGGAAACTGAAGCTTTCTTT.

The V and J genes are TRBV2 and TRBJ2-1, with D possibly matching TRBD1 (6 bases). Between the trimmed V and J ends, which lost 3 bases and 4 bases, there was a span of 7 bases. The CDR3 sequence is 13 residues long. CDR1 SNHLY and CDR2 FYNNEI come from the germline V gene. The CDR3 region has the DNA TGTGCCAGCAGTGAGGACAGATACAATGAGCAGTTCTTC. Translating gives CASSEDRYNEQFF.

V usage is TRBV5-4 and J usage is TRBJ2-7; possibly TRBD1 or TRBD2 for D (5 bases each). CDR1 SGHNT and CDR2 YYREEE come from the germline V gene (reference sequence). The ends were cut back, 4 bases at V and 0 bases at J, with 11 bases in the middle. The CDR3 covers 14 residues. As DNA, the CDR3 is TGTGCCAGCAGCAGAGAGGGGAGCTCCTACGAGCAGTACTTC. This gives the protein CASSREGSSYEQYF.